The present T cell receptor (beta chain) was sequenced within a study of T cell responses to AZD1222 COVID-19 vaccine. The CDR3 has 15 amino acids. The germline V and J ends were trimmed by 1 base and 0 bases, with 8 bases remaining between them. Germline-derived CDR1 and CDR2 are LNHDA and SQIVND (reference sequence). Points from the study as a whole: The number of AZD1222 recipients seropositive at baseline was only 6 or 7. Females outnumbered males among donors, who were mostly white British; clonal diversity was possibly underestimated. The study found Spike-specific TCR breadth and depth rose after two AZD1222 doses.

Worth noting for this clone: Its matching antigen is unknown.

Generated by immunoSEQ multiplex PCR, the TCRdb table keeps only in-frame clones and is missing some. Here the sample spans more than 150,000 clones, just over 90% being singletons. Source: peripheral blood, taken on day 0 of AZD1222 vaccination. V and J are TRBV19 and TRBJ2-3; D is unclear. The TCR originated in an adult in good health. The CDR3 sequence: CASSIVSVSTDTQYF. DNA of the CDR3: TGTGCCAGTAGTATAGTATCAGTGAGCACAGATACGCAGTATTTT.